This T cell receptor beta chain was identified in a study of T cell responses to AZD1222 COVID-19 vaccine. Whole-study findings and limits: Baseline antibody screening turned up just six or seven seropositive AZD1222 recipients. No day 14 peak samples; only post-peak repertoires were characterized. The span of vaccine-associated CD4 TCRs extended across spike, with dominance at 160-218 and 743-854.

CDR3 length: 14 amino acids. Germline assignment: CDR1 SQVTM and CDR2 ANQGSEA. The V gene end was trimmed by 6 bases and the J gene end by 2 bases; junction bases not matched to a gene: 4. Profiled with immunoSEQ multiplex PCR; TCRdb holds only in-frame clones, not every one. The sample has more than 150,000 clones, around 88% seen once. Remarks on this clone: Its target is unknown.

The rearrangement uses TRBV29-1 and TRBJ2-6; 7 positions match TRBD1. The source is an adult in good health. The sequencing here drew on peripheral blood, taken on day 0 of AZD1222 vaccination. The CDR3 sequence: CSVTTGPGANVLTF. The CDR3 nucleotides are TGCAGCGTCACGACAGGGCCTGGGGCCAACGTCCTGACTTTC.